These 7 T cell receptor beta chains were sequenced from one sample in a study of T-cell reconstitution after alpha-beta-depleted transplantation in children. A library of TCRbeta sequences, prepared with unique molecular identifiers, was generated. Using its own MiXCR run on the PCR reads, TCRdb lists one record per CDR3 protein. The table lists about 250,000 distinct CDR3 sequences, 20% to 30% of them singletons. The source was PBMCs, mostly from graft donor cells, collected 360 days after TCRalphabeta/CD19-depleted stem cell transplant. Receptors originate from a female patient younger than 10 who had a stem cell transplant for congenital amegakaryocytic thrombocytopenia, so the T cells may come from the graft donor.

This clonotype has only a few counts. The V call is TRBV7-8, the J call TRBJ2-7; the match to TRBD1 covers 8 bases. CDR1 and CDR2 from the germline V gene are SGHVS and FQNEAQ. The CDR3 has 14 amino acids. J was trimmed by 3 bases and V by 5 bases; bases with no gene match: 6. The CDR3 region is CASSTDRVGYEQYF. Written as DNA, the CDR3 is TGTGCCAGCAGCACGGACAGGGTGGGCTACGAGCAGTACTTC.

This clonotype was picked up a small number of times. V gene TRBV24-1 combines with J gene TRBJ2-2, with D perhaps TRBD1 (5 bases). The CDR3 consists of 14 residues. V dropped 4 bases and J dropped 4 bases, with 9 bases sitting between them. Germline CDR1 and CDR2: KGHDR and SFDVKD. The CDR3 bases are TGTGCCACCAGTGACCGGACACCCACCGGGGAGCTGTTTTTT. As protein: CATSDRTPTGELFF.

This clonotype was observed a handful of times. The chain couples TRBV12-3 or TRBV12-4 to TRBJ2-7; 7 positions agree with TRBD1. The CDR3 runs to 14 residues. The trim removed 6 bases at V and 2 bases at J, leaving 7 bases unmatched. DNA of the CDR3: TGTGCCAGCAGCGTCGGACAGGTACCCTACGAGCAGTACTTC. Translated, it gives CASSVGQVPYEQYF.

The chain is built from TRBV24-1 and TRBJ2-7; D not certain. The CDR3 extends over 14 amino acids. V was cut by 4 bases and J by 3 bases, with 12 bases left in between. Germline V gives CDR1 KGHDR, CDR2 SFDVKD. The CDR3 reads CATSEGSPRYEQYF. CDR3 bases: TGTGCCACCAGTGAGGGATCTCCCCGCTACGAGCAGTACTTC.

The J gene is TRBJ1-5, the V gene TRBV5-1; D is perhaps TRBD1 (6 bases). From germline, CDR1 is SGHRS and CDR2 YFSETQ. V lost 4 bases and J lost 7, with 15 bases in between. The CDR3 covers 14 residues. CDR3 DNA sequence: TGCGCCAGCAGCCCGGGATCAGGGGTGCAGCCCCAGCATTTT. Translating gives CASSPGSGVQPQHF.

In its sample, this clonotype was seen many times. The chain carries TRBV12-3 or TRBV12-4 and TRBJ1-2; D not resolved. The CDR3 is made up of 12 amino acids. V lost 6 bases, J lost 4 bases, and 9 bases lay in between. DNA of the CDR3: TGTGCCAGCAGCCGCGTCGGCTATGGCTACACCTTC. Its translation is CASSRVGYGYTF.

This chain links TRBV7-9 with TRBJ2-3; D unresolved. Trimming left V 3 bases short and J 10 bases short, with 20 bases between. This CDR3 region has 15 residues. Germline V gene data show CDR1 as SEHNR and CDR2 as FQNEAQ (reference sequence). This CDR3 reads CASSLETDPSEAQYF. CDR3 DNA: TGTGCCAGCAGCTTGGAGACGGATCCATCTGAAGCGCAGTATTTT.